A selection of T cell receptor beta chains follows, all from one sample in a study of early T cells in non-severe SARS-CoV-2 infection. TCRdb re-derived calls from the 5' RACE reads in MiXCR, one entry per CDR3 protein. Among approximately 22,000 distinct CDR3 sequences listed, approximately 5.7% were seen once. The starting material was whole blood, obtained at baseline. Receptors originate from an adult who was a healthcare worker with PCR-confirmed SARS-CoV-2 infection or an uninfected control (not recorded which). The conserved cysteine and the conserved F or W are not part of the CDR3 here. The order of the fields is J gene, V gene, CDR3 protein.

>TRBJ2-1|TRBV2
ASSEIETGNNEQF
>TRBJ2-3|TRBV7-2
ASSSQGAGAGHTQY
>TRBJ1-6|TRBV12-3/TRBV12-4
ASSSHSVSGRRSPLH
>TRBJ1-1|TRBV29-1
SVAKGMTEAF
>TRBJ1-1|TRBV24-1
ATSEPGETAEAF
>TRBJ2-3|TRBV3-1
ASSQEGADTQY
>TRBJ2-5|TRBV7-3
ASSLMGNQETQY
>TRBJ1-2|TRBV6-5
ASTQDRGANYGYT
>TRBJ2-4|TRBV7-6
ASSSYREDNIQY
>TRBJ1-5|TRBV29-1
SEDRGQGGNQPQH
>TRBJ2-3|TRBV12-3/TRBV12-4
ASSPGHTDTQY
>TRBJ1-6|TRBV6-1
ASSAQPDNSPLH
>TRBJ2-1|TRBV20-1
SANLAGDNEQF
>TRBJ2-5|TRBV3-1
ASSQTGTGFGETQY
>TRBJ2-3|TRBV27
ASSGGLAGVTDTQY
>TRBJ2-6|TRBV20-1
SAQGANVLT
>TRBJ2-5|TRBV13
ASSRRGQVQETQY
>TRBJ2-3|TRBV6-6
ASILRDITDTQY
>TRBJ2-2|TRBV7-3
ASSLQARTGELF